The 14 T cell receptor beta chains given below trace back to one sample, sequenced in a study of blood T cells in healthy people across ages. Together with a sample-barcoded 5' primer, a J-beta primer mix was included in a second PCR lasting roughly 6 to 12 cycles. TCRdb re-analysed the 5' RACE reads in MiXCR, keeping a single row per CDR3 protein. The data contain around 1.1 million distinct CDR3 sequences, roughly two fifths of them singletons. Specimen: blood. Every receptor here comes from a man aged 18 to 30 in good health.

This chain joins TRBV7-6 and TRBJ1-2, with 8 bases aligning to TRBD1. Trimming at V came to 3 bases and at J to 7 bases, leaving 4 bases not matched to a gene. The CDR3 has 13 amino acids. CDR1 and CDR2 (germline): SGHVS, FNYEAQ. CDR3 sequence: CASSFNRGGGYTF. The CDR3 DNA follows: TGTGCCAGCAGCTTCAACAGGGGGGGTGGCTACACCTTC.

This clonotype has just a few counts. The chain recombines TRBV6-2 or TRBV6-3 with TRBJ1-6; D is undetermined. The germline gives CDR1 MNHEY, CDR2 SVGEGT. The CDR3 contains 13 residues. V was pared by 7 bases and J by 8 bases, with 12 bases between. The CDR3 protein is CASTLTGDSPLHF. The CDR3 DNA reads TGTGCCAGCACCCTGACCGGAGATTCACCCCTCCACTTT.

The chain is built from TRBV20-1 and TRBJ1-5; 8 bases fit TRBD1. The germline V gene encodes CDR1 DFQATT and CDR2 SNEGSKA (reference sequence). V shed 4 bases and J 3 bases; nucleotides not matched to a gene: 5. The CDR3 contains 14 residues. CDR3 amino acids: CSATTTGANQPQHF. The CDR3 DNA sequence: TGCAGTGCTACCACGACAGGGGCCAATCAGCCCCAGCATTTT.

The chain carries TRBV20-1 and TRBJ2-1, with D unclear. Trimming pared 0 bases from V and 0 bases from J, leaving 12 bases between. The CDR3 covers 16 residues. Looked up from germline, CDR1 is DFQATT and CDR2 is SNEGSKA (reference sequence). CDR3 residues: CSARDPGPSSYNEQFF. The CDR3 DNA reads TGCAGTGCTAGAGATCCAGGACCAAGCTCCTACAATGAGCAGTTCTTC.

This clonotype was seen only once. The chain combines TRBV6-5 with TRBJ1-1, with 9 bases lining up with TRBD1. From germline, CDR1 is MNHEY and CDR2 SVGAGI. J was trimmed by 5 bases and V by 6 bases; bases with no gene match: 10. The CDR3 consists of 15 residues. The CDR3 DNA reads TGTGCCAGCAGCCCGGGACAGGGTGTTGGTACTGAAGCTTTCTTT. Translated: CASSPGQGVGTEAFF.

The chain employs TRBV7-8 and TRBJ1-4, with 9 positions matching TRBD1. Per germline, CDR1 SGHVS and CDR2 FQNEAQ. With V trimmed by 0 bases and J by 5 bases, 4 bases remained unmatched. The CDR3 loop spans 16 amino acids. CDR3 DNA sequence: TGTGCCAGCAGCTTAGCGGGGACAGGGACAAATGAAAAACTGTTTTTT. Its protein product is CASSLAGTGTNEKLFF.

This chain uses TRBV29-1 with TRBJ2-5; D could derive from TRBD1 or TRBD2 (5 bases each). This CDR3 has 14 amino acids. Trimming pared 5 bases from V and 11 bases from J, leaving 24 bases between. Germline loops: CDR1 SQVTM, CDR2 ANQGSEA. CDR3 DNA sequence: TGCAGCGTTAGGGACCAGAGGGCCTACAATGAGCAGTACTTC. Translated, it gives CSVRDQRAYNEQYF.

In this sample, this clonotype turned up a few times. The J gene is TRBJ1-5, the V gene TRBV7-9; D is unclear. Trimming pared 2 bases from V and 0 bases from J, leaving 5 bases between. Germline CDR1 SEHNR, CDR2 FQNEAQ (reference sequence). CDR3 size: 14 residues. CDR3 in DNA: TGTGCCAGCAGCTTAAGCACTAGCAATCAGCCCCAGCATTTT. It codes for CASSLSTSNQPQHF.

For this clonotype: A read error may explain this, as a much larger clone is one base away. This sequence joins TRBV20-1 and TRBJ2-3, with D possibly matching TRBD2 (6 bases). V dropped 6 bases and J dropped 0 bases, with 13 bases sitting between them. From germline, CDR1 is DFQATT and CDR2 SNEGSKA (reference sequence). The CDR3 loop spans 14 amino acids. CDR3 protein: CSALRGSSTDTQYF. CDR3 bases: TGCAGTGCCCTACGGGGGTCGAGCACAGATACGCAGTATTTT.

This clonotype was seen a handful of times. This chain uses TRBV3-1 with TRBJ1-1, with D unresolved. Trimming removed 4 bases at V and 11 bases at J, with 14 bases between. Germline loops: CDR1 LGHDT, CDR2 YNNKEL (reference sequence). The CDR3 totals 12 residues. In nucleotides, the CDR3 is TGTGCCAGCAGCCTGTCGGCGGGAGACGCTTTCTTT. It yields the protein CASSLSAGDAFF.

In the case of this clonotype: Compared with germline, one end of the junction differs, possibly owing to a read error. The chain joins TRBV10-3 to TRBJ1-1; maybe TRBD1 (6 bases). The CDR3 contains 15 residues. CDR1 is ENHRY, CDR2 SYGVKD, per germline. The CDR3 loop is CTISESQGVNTEAFF. CDR3 nucleotides: TGTACCATCAGTGAGTCACAGGGAGTAAACACTGAAGCTTTCTTT.

This clonotype was recorded a few times. CDR3 in DNA: TGCGCCAGCAGCTTGGAGGTAGCGGGGGCTGAGCAGTTCTTC. This gives the protein CASSLEVAGAEQFF. The V call is TRBV5-1, the J call TRBJ2-1, with TRBD2 identical over 9 bases. Germline V gene data show CDR1 as SGHRS and CDR2 as YFSETQ. V shed 0 bases, J shed 9 bases, and the junction held 4 bases outside the gene matches. This CDR3 contains 14 residues.

The genes are TRBV5-1 and TRBJ1-1; D is unresolved. Germline V CDR1 and CDR2: SGHRS, YFSETQ. The CDR3 spans 13 residues. Trimming left V 3 bases short and J 8 bases short, with 14 bases between. The CDR3 DNA reads TGCGCCAGCAGCTCGCCACCGGGTCCAGAAGCTTTCTTT. Translation: CASSSPPGPEAFF.

V usage is TRBV30 and J usage is TRBJ2-1; D gene unclear. Germline V CDR1 and CDR2: GTSNPN, SVGIG (reference sequence). This CDR3 comprises 15 residues. Trimming stripped 0 bases from V and 5 bases from J, with 14 bases between. For the CDR3, the DNA is TGTGCCTGGAGTGTACGTAGGCAGGCCAACAATGAGCAGTTCTTC. Protein product: CAWSVRRQANNEQFF.